One sample yielded the 12 T cell receptor beta chains listed below, sequenced in a study of T-cell memory formation after mild COVID-19. Each CDR3 protein gets one entry after TCRdb re-called the 5' RACE reads with MiXCR. The sample consists of roughly 600,000 distinct CDR3 sequences, under 20% of them appearing once. The material sequenced was PBMCs or a T cell subset sorted from them (not recorded which). The receptors come from an adult woman who had mild COVID-19 (a few samples of this study predate the infection). Cell type and time point are not known.

This chain connects TRBV4-1 to TRBJ1-1, with TRBD1 matching 7 bases. Germline V lookup: CDR1 MGHRA, CDR2 YSYEKL. The V segment lost 4 bases and the J segment 0 bases; nucleotides outside the gene matches: 5. The CDR3 totals 15 residues. As DNA, the CDR3 is TGCGCCAGCAGCCGGACAGGTGTTCTGAACACTGAAGCTTTCTTT. Its protein product is CASSRTGVLNTEAFF.

The rearrangement uses TRBV5-5 and TRBJ2-3; the D is unclear. V was cut by 0 bases and J by 0 bases, with 11 bases left in between. The CDR3 runs to 16 residues. Germline V CDR1 and CDR2: SGHKS, YYEKEE (reference sequence). CDR3 protein: CASSLGVRFSTDTQYF. The CDR3 coding sequence is TGTGCCAGCAGCTTGGGGGTGAGGTTTAGCACAGATACGCAGTATTTT. The full variable domain, completed using reference TRBV5-5 and TRBJ2-3, is DAGVTQSPTHLIKTRGQQVTLRCSPISGHKSVSWYQQVLGQGPQFIFQYYEKEERGRGNFPDRFSARQFPNYSSELNVNALLLGDSALYLCASSLGVRFSTDTQYFGPGTRLTVL.

This clonotype was detected only a few times. The chain recombines TRBV14 with TRBJ1-1, with D possibly matching TRBD1 (5 bases). V was trimmed by 2 bases and J by 7 bases, leaving 11 bases between them. The CDR3 has 13 residues. CDR1 and CDR2 (germline): SGHDN, FVKESK. The CDR3 reads CASSQSGVGEAFF. In DNA form, the CDR3 reads TGTGCCAGCAGCCAATCGGGGGTCGGTGAAGCTTTCTTT.

This sequence joins TRBV5-1 and TRBJ1-2, with D perhaps matching TRBD1 (6 bases). The V end lost 7 bases, the J end lost 6 bases, and 13 bases lay between the germline ends. The germline gives CDR1 SGHRS, CDR2 YFSETQ. CDR3 length equals 12 residues. The chain's CDR3 is CASALGGDGYTF. As DNA, the CDR3 is TGCGCCAGCGCCCTGGGGGGCGATGGCTACACCTTC.

The chain recombines TRBV18 with TRBJ2-5; 10 bases fit TRBD1. The germline CDR1 and CDR2 sequences are KGHSH and LQKENI. V dropped 3 bases and J dropped 4; count of bases not matched to a gene: 5. The CDR3 sequence is 15 residues long. The CDR3, as DNA: TGTGCCAGCTCACCCGAAAGGACAGGGGGAGAGACCCAGTACTTC. Encoded protein: CASSPERTGGETQYF.

The CDR3 bases are TGTGCCTGGGGGGACGGTGGTGTCGTCCGGGAGACCCAGTACTTC. Translated, it gives CAWGDGGVVRETQYF. This chain links TRBV30 with TRBJ2-5; the D call may be TRBD1 or TRBD2 (5 bases each). The V gene's germline CDR1 is GTSNPN and CDR2 SVGIG (reference sequence). The length of the CDR3 is 15 residues. Trimming left V 5 bases short and J 5 bases short, with 21 bases between.

This rearrangement joins TRBV11-2 to TRBJ2-5; D unresolved. V lost 4 bases and J lost 3, with 15 bases in between. The CDR3 totals 15 residues. Germline CDR1 reads SGHAT; CDR2 reads FQNNGV. This CDR3 is CASSSTTIWEETQYF. The CDR3, as DNA: TGTGCCAGCAGCTCAACCACAATTTGGGAAGAGACCCAGTACTTC.

This clonotype appeared many times. V usage is TRBV5-1 and J usage is TRBJ2-4, with no clear D. CDR1 SGHRS and CDR2 YFSETQ come from the germline V gene. The V and J ends lost 0 bases and 1 base respectively, with 2 bases between them. The CDR3 totals 13 residues. For the CDR3, the DNA is TGCGCCAGCAGCTTGGGGGCCAAAAACATTCAGTACTTC. As protein: CASSLGAKNIQYF.

This clonotype was detected a few times. CDR3 amino acids: CSARELQGARTEAFF. The CDR3 DNA reads as TGCAGTGCTAGAGAATTACAGGGGGCGCGGACTGAAGCTTTCTTT. The chain couples TRBV20-1 to TRBJ1-1, with 9 positions matching TRBD1. The V gene's germline CDR1 is DFQATT and CDR2 SNEGSKA (reference sequence). The V and J ends lost 0 bases and 5 bases, in that order; junction bases with no gene match: 7. CDR3 size: 15 residues.

This chain connects TRBV24-1 to TRBJ2-2; TRBD1 or TRBD2 may be the D gene (6 bases each). V was clipped by 1 base and J by 5 bases, with 13 bases between them. Per the germline V gene, CDR1 is KGHDR and CDR2 is SFDVKD. The CDR3 spans 16 residues. This CDR3 is CATSDLMEGETGELFF. CDR3 nucleotide sequence: TGTGCCACCAGTGATTTAATGGAGGGGGAAACCGGGGAGCTGTTTTTT.

J is TRBJ1-1 and V is TRBV5-1, with 7 bases matching TRBD1. The CDR3 is 15 amino acids. With V trimmed by 2 bases and J by 6 bases, 10 bases remained unmatched. Germline CDR1 is SGHRS and CDR2 is YFSETQ. The DNA of the CDR3 is TGCGCCAGCAGCTTATCCGGTACAGGGGAGCCTGAAGCTTTCTTT. Protein: CASSLSGTGEPEAFF.

This clonotype was observed a handful of times. The chain recombines TRBV5-5 with TRBJ2-7; D is possibly TRBD1 or TRBD2 (6 bases each). The CDR3 has 13 amino acids. Germline CDR1 reads SGHKS; CDR2 reads YYEKEE (reference sequence). Trimming pared 3 bases from V and 5 bases from J, leaving 12 bases between. CDR3 protein: CASSYRGRDEQYF. The CDR3 nucleotides are TGTGCCAGCAGCTATCGGGGGCGCGACGAGCAGTACTTC.